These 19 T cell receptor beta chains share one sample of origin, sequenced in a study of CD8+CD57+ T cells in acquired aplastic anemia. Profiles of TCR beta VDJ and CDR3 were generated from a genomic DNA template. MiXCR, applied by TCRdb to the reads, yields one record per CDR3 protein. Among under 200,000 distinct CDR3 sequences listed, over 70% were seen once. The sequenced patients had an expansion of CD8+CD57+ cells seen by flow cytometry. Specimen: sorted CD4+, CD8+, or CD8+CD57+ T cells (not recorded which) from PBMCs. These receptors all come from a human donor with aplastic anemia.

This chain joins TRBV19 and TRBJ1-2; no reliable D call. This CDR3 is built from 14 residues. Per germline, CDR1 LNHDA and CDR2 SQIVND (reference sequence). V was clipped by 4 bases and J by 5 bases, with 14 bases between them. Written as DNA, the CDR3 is TGTGCCAGTAGTAGTCGGAGAGGGAGGTATGGCTACACCTTC. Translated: CASSSRRGRYGYTF.

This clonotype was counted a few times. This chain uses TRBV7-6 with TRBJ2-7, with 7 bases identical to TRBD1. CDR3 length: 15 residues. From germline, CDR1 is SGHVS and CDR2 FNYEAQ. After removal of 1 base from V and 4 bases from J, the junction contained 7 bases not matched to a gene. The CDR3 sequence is CASSLDAGGGYEQYF. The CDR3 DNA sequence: TGTGCCAGCAGCTTAGATGCAGGGGGTGGGTACGAGCAGTACTTC.

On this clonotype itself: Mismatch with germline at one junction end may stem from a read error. This CDR3 reads CASAVAGVVDEQSF. The CDR3 coding sequence is TGTGCCAGTGCAGTAGCGGGAGTTGTTGATGAGCAGTCCTTC. The chain uses TRBV19 and TRBJ2-1; 9 nucleotides match TRBD2. The CDR3 is made up of 14 amino acids. Per the germline V gene, CDR1 is LNHDA and CDR2 is SQIVND (reference sequence).

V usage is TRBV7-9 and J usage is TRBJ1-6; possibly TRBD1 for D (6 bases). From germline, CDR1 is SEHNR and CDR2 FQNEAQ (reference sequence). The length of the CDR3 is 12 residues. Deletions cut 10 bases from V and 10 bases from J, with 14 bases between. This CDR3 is CATNDRFSPLHF. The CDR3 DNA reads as TGTGCCACCAACGACAGGTTCTCACCCCTCCACTTT.

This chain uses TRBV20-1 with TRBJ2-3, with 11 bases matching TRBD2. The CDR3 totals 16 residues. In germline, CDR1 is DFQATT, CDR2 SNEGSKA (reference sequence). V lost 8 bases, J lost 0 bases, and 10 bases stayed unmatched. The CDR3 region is CSSSASGRFSTDTQYF. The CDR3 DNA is TGCAGTTCCTCGGCTAGCGGGAGGTTCAGCACAGATACGCAGTATTTT.

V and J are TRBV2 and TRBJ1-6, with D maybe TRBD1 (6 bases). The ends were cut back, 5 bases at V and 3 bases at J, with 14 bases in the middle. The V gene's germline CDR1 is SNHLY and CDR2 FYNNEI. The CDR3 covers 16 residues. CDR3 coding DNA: TGTGCCAGCAGTCCAGGGGATGGGGGCTATAATTCACCCCTCCACTTT. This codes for CASSPGDGGYNSPLHF.

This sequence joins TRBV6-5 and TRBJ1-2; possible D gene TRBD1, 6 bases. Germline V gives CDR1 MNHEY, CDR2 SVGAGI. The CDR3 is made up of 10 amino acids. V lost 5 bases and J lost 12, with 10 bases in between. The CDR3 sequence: CASSPTGNTF. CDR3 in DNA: TGTGCCAGCAGTCCGACAGGAAACACCTTC.

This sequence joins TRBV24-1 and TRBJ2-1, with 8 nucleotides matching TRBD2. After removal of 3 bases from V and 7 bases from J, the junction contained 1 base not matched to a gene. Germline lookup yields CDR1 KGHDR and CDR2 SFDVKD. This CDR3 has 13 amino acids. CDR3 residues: CATSDSGSNEQFF. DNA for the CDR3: TGTGCCACCAGTGATAGCGGGAGTAATGAGCAGTTCTTC.

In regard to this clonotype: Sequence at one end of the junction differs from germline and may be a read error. The CDR3 is CASNLAGQSWEQYF. CDR3 DNA: TGTGCCAGCAACTTGGCAGGACAGAGTTGGGAGCAGTACTTC. This rearrangement joins TRBV5-6 to TRBJ2-7; D may be TRBD1 (6 bases). Germline V lookup: CDR1 SGHDT, CDR2 YYEEEE. The CDR3 consists of 14 residues.

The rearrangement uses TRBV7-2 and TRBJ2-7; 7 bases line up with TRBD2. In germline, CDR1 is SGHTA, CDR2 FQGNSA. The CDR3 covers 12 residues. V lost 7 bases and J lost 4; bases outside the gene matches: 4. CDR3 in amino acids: CASTRDYYEQYF. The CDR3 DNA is TGTGCCAGCACCAGGGACTATTACGAGCAGTACTTC.

This CDR3 is CASSPFHGEETQYF. CDR3 sequence (DNA): TGTGCCAGCAGCCCCTTCCATGGAGAAGAGACCCAGTACTTC. This rearrangement joins TRBV7-8 to TRBJ2-5, with D unclear. Deletions cut 5 bases from V and 3 bases from J, with 13 bases between. Germline lookup yields CDR1 SGHVS and CDR2 FQNEAQ. There are 14 residues in the CDR3. The variable domain in full, completed from reference TRBV7-8 and TRBJ2-5, reads GAGVSQSPRYKVAKRGQDVALRCDPISGHVSLFWYQQALGQGPEFLTYFQNEAQLDKSGLPSDRFFAERPEGSVSTLKIQRTQQEDSAVYLCASSPFHGEETQYFGPGTRLLVL.

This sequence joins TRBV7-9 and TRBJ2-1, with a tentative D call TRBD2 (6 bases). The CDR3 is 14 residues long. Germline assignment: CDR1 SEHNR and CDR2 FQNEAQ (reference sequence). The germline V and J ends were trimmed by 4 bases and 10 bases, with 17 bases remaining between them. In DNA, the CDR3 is TGTGCCAGCAGCTCCCCCCCTTTGCGGGACGAGCAGTTCTTC. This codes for CASSSPPLRDEQFF.

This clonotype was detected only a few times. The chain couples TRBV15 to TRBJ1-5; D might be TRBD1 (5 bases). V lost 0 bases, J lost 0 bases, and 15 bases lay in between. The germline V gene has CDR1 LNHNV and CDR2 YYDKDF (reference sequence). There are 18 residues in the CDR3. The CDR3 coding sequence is TGTGCCACCAGCAGAGATTCGGGACCGCGATGTAGCAATCAGCCCCAGCATTTT. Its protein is CATSRDSGPRCSNQPQHF.

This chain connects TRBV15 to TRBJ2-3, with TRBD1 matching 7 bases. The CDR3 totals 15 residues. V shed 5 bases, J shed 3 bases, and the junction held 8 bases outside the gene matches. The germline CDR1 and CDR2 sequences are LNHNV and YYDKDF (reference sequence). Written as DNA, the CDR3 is TGTGCCACCAGCGGTAGACAGGGATTAACAGATACGCAGTATTTT. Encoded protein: CATSGRQGLTDTQYF.

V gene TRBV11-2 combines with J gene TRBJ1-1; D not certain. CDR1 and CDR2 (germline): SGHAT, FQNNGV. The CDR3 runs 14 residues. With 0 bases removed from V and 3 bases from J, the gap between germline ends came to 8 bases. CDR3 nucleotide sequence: TGTGCCAGCAGCTTAGACGGATCCTACACTGAAGCTTTCTTT. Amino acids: CASSLDGSYTEAFF.

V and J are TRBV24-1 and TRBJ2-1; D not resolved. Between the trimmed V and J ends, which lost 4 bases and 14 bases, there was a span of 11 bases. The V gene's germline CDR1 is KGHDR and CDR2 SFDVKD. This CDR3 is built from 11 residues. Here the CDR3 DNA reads TGTGCCACCAGTGACGGCCGGAATGAGTTCTTC. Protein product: CATSDGRNEFF.

The CDR3 loop is CASSVELNTEAFF. Written as DNA, the CDR3 is TGTGCCAGCAGTGTTGAGTTGAACACTGAAGCTTTCTTT. The chain recombines TRBV2 with TRBJ1-1, with no clear D. Trimming pared 4 bases from V and 0 bases from J, leaving 6 bases between. Looked up from germline, CDR1 is SNHLY and CDR2 is FYNNEI. The CDR3 sequence is 13 residues long.

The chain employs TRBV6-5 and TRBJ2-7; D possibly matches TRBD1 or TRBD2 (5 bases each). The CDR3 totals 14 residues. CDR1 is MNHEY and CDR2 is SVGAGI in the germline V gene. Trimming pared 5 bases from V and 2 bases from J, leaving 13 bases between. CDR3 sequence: CASSRRGVTYEQYF. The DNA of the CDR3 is TGTGCCAGCAGTCGGAGAGGGGTAACCTACGAGCAGTACTTC.

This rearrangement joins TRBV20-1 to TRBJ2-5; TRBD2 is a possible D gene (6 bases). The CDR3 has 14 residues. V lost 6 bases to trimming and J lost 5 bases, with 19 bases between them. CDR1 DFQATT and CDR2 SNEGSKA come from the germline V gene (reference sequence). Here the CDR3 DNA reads TGCAGTGCCACGGGGGAAAAACCCCGGGAGACCCAGTACTTC. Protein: CSATGEKPRETQYF.